This T cell receptor beta chain was captured by sequencing in a study of cytomegalovirus exposure and HLA in healthy donors. Background on the study: A data release that came early held roughly 85 million unique TCRs from HLA-typed donors. Study-wide points: Researchers counted around 180 TCR beta chains as cytomegalovirus-associated. 87-base-pair reads could not separate some V segments, including TRBV6-2 and TRBV6-3.

It was with 60 Vbeta and 13 Jbeta primers that the PCR ran. Methods used by the authors: Roughly 11 million shared chains were among around 80 million unique TCR beta chains counted in a later analysis. Sequencing was performed with immunoSEQ multiplex PCR; in TCRdb, only in-frame clones are kept and a portion is missing. Clone size and V and J calls were adopted from that table, with D and trimming inferred from the DNA. The table lists over 100,000 clones, about two thirds of them singletons. On this clone itself: Its target is not known.

The V gene end was trimmed by 6 bases and the J gene end by 0 bases; junction bases not matched to a gene: 2. CDR1 and CDR2 (germline): MDHEN, SYDVKM. The CDR3 length is 14 residues. This TCR was sampled from a woman in her 40s in good health and CMV-seronegative. The sample taken for sequencing was PBMCs. The chain is built from TRBV28 and TRBJ1-1, with 9 bases that match TRBD1. CDR3 in amino acids: CASSGQGLNTEAFF. The CDR3 DNA sequence: TGTGCCAGCAGCGGACAGGGGTTGAACACTGAAGCTTTCTTT.